The rows below give T cell receptor beta chains drawn from one sample of a study of regulatory T cells in long-lasting Graves disease. TCRdb re-derived calls from the multiplex PCR reads in MiXCR, one entry per CDR3 protein. The sample records about 320,000 distinct CDR3 sequences, 15% to 20% being singletons. The sample consisted of peripheral blood mononuclear cells (PBMCs), taken at new diagnosis, from a patient treated with antithyroid drugs. These receptors were obtained from a female donor with Graves disease. Each CDR3 is given with its conserved first and last residue. A row's size may be missing; if present it is once, few, many or a size class.

TRBJ2-7	TRBV12-3/TRBV12-4	many	CASSSDNPNGGSYEQYF
TRBJ2-7	TRBV2	many	CASKAVGERYEQYF
TRBJ2-1	TRBV7-9	many	CASSGGLAGVDNEQFF
TRBJ1-6	TRBV20-1	many	CSARGQGSSPLHF
TRBJ1-4	TRBV18	many	CASSPVTEPEKLFF
TRBJ2-1	TRBV29-1	many	CSPRWDNEQFF
TRBJ2-1	TRBV19	few	CASSVLAAYNEQFF
TRBJ2-7	TRBV6-5	few	CASSYSSLANEQYF
TRBJ1-2	TRBV6-1	few	CASSEVTAGGGYGYTF
TRBJ1-5	TRBV20-1	.	CSAKKGGELLGSQHF
TRBJ2-7	TRBV4-1	.	CASSQSGLAGATYEQYF
TRBJ2-5	TRBV19	many	CASSIRRLEQETQYF
TRBJ2-7	TRBV28	many	CASSLGLSYEQYF
TRBJ2-2	TRBV9	.	CASSRSQGADTGELFF
TRBJ1-2	TRBV28	many	CASSFLDRDAGYGYTF
TRBJ2-1	TRBV28	many	CASTIPFGGSYNEQFF
TRBJ1-2	TRBV25-1	.	CASSERFRDGYTF
TRBJ2-3	TRBV20-1	many	CSASSSGGSDTDTQYF
TRBJ2-1	TRBV2	.	CASSEALRGDEQFF
TRBJ2-2	TRBV2	many	CASRAPGGSGELFF
TRBJ2-1	TRBV5-6	many	CASSWGQQQFF
TRBJ2-7	TRBV20-1	many	CSAWRDRAYEQYF
TRBJ1-5	TRBV28	many	CASRPQGGSNQPQHF
TRBJ2-5	TRBV2	many	CASSRTAGETQYF
TRBJ2-1	TRBV12-3/TRBV12-4	many	CASHMGLAGGEQFF